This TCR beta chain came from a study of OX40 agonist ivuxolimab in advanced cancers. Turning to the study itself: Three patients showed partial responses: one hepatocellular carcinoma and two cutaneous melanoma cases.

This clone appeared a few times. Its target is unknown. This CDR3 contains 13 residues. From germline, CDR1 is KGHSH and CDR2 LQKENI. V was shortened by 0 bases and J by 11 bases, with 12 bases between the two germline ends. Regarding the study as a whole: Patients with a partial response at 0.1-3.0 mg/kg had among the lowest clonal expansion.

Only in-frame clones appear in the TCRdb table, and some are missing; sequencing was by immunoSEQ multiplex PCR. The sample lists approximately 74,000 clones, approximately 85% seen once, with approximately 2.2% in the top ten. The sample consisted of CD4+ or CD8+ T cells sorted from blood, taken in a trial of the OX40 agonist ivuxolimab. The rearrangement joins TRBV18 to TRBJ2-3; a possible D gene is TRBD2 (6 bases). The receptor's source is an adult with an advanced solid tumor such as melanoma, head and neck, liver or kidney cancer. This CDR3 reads CASSPPAGLGQYF. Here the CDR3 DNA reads TGTGCCAGCTCACCACCCGCGGGGCTGGGGCAGTATTTT.